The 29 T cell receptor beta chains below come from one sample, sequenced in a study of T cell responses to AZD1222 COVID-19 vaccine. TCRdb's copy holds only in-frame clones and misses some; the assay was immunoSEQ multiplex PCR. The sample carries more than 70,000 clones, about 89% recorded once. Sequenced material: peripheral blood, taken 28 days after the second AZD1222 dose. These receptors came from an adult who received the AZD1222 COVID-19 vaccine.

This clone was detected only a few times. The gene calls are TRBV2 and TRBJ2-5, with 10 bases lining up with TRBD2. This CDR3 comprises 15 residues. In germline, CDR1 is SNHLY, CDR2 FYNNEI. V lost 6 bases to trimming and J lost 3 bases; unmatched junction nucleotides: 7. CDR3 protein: CASRPGTSVKETQYF. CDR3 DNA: TGTGCCAGCAGGCCCGGGACTAGCGTTAAAGAGACCCAGTACTTC.

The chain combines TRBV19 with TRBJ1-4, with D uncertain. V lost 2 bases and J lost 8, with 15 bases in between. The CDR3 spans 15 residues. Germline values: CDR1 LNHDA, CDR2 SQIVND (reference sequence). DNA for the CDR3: TGTGCCAGTAGTATAACATTCTCCTCCGGGGAAAAACTGTTTTTT. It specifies CASSITFSSGEKLFF.

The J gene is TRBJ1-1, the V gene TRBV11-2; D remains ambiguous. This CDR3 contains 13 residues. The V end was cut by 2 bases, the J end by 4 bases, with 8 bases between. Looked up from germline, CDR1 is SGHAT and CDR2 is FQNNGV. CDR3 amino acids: CASSLYGPTEAFF. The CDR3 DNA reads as TGTGCCAGCAGCTTATATGGCCCCACTGAAGCTTTCTTT.

CDR3 DNA: TGTGCCAGCAGTGAAGCTGAGTGGAACCAAGAGACCCAGTACTTC. Translation: CASSEAEWNQETQYF. This chain joins TRBV6-1 and TRBJ2-5, with D unresolved. Germline V lookup: CDR1 MNHNS, CDR2 SASEGT. This CDR3 region has 15 residues. The V gene lost 0 bases and the J gene lost 0 bases, with 8 bases spanning the gap.

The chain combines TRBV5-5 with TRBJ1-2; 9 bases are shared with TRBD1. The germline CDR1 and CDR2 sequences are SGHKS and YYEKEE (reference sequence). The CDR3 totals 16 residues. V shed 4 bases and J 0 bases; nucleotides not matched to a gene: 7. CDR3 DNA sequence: TGTGCCAGCAGCGCGGGGGGGACAGGGACTAACTATGGCTACACCTTC. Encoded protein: CASSAGGTGTNYGYTF.

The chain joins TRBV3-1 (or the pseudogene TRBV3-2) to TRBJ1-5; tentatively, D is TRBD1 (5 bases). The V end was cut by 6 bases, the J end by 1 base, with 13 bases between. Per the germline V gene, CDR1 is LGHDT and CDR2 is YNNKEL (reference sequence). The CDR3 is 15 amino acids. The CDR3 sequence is CASSQNGGSNQPQHF. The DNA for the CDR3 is TGTGCCAGCAGTCAAAATGGGGGGAGCAATCAGCCCCAGCATTTT.

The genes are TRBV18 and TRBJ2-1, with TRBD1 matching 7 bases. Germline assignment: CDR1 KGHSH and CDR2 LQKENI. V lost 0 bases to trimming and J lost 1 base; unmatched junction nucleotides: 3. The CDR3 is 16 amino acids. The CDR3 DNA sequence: TGTGCCAGCTCACCACCCCAGGGGGTTTCCTACAATGAGCAGTTCTTC. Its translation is CASSPPQGVSYNEQFF.

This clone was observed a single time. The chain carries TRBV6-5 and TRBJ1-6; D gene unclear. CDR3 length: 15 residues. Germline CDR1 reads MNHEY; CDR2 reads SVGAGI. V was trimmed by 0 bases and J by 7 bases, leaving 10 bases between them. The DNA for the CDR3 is TGTGCCAGCAGTTACTCGTTCAGACGGAATTCACCCCTCCACTTT. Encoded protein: CASSYSFRRNSPLHF.

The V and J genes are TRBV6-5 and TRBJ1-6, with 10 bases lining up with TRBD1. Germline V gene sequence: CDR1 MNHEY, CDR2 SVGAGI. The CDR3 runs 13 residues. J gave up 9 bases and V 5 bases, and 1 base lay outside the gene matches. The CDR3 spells CASSRTGGSPLHF. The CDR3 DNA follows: TGTGCCAGCAGTCGGACAGGGGGTTCACCCCTCCACTTT.

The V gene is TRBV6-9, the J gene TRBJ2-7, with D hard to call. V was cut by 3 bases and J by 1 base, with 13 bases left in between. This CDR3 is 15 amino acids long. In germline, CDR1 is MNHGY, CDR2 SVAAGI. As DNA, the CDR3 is TGTGCCAGCAGTTACCCCCGTCCCCGGTCCTACGAGCAGTACTTC. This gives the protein CASSYPRPRSYEQYF.

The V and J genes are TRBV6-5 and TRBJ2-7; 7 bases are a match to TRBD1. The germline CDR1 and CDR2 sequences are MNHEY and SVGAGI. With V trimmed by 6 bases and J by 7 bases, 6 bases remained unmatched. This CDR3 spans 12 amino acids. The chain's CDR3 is CASRSQGKEQYF. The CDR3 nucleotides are TGTGCCAGCAGATCACAGGGGAAGGAGCAGTACTTC.

CDR3 amino acids: CASSFLLAGGTDTQYF. The CDR3 DNA is TGTGCCAGCAGCTTTCTCCTAGCGGGGGGCACAGATACGCAGTATTTT. The chain is built from TRBV2 and TRBJ2-3; 10 bases match TRBD2. Looked up from germline, CDR1 is SNHLY and CDR2 is FYNNEI. The CDR3 contains 16 residues. V lost 6 bases, J lost 1 base, and 7 bases stayed unmatched.

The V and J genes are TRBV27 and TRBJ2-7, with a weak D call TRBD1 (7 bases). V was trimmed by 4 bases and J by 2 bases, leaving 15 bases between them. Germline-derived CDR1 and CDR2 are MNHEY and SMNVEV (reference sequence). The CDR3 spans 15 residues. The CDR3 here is CASSWGDSPPYEQYF. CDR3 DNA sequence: TGTGCCAGCAGTTGGGGGGACAGTCCCCCCTACGAGCAGTACTTC.

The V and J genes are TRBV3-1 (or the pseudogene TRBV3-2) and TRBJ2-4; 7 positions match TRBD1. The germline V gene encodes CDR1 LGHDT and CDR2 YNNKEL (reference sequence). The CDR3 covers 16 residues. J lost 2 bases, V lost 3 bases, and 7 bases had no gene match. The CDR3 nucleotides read TGTGCCAGCAGCCATCCTTCGACAGGGTCCAAAAACATTCAGTACTTC. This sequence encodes CASSHPSTGSKNIQYF.

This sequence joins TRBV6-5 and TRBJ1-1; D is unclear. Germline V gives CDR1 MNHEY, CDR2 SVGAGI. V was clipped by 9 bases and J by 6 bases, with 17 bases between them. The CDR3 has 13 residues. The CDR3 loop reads CASSPGFGAEAFF. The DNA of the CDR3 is TGTGCCAGTTCACCGGGATTCGGGGCTGAAGCTTTCTTT.

CDR3 residues: CASSEWEDRTTANEKLFF. The CDR3 bases are TGTGCCAGCAGTGAGTGGGAGGACAGGACTACGGCTAATGAAAAACTGTTTTTT. This rearrangement joins TRBV6-1 to TRBJ1-4, with TRBD1 matching 7 bases. V shed 3 bases, J shed 3 bases, and the junction held 13 bases outside the gene matches. The CDR3 consists of 18 residues. Germline V gene data show CDR1 as MNHNS and CDR2 as SASEGT.

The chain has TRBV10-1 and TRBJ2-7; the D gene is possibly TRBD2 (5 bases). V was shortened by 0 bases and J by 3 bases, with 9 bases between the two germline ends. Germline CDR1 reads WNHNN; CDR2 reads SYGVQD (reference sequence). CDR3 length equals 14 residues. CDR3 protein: CASSESTAGYEQYF. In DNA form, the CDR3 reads TGCGCCAGCAGTGAGTCAACCGCGGGCTACGAGCAGTACTTC.

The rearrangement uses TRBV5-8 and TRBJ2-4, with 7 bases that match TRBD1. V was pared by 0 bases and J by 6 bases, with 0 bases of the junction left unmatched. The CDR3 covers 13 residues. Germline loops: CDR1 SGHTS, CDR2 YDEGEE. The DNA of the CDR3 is TGTGCCAGCAGCTTGGGACAGGGAAACATTCAGTACTTC. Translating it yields CASSLGQGNIQYF.

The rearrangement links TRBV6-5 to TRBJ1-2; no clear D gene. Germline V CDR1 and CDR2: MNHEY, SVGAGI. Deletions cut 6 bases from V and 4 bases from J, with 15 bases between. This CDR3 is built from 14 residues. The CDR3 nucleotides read TGTGCCAGCAGCCTAAGGGAAGGATTCTATGGCTACACCTTC. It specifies CASSLREGFYGYTF.

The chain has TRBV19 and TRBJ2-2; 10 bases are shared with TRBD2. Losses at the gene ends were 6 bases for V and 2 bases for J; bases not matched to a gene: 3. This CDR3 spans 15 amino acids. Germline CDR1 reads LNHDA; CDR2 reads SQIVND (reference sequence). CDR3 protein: CASRLAGGNTGELFF. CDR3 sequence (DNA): TGTGCCAGTAGATTAGCGGGGGGAAACACCGGGGAGCTGTTTTTT.

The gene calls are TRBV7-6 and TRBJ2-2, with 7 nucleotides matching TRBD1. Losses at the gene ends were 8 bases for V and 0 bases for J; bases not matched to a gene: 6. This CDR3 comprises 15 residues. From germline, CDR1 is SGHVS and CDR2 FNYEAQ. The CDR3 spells CASHPTGANTGELFF. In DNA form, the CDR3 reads TGTGCCAGCCACCCCACAGGGGCGAACACCGGGGAGCTGTTTTTT.

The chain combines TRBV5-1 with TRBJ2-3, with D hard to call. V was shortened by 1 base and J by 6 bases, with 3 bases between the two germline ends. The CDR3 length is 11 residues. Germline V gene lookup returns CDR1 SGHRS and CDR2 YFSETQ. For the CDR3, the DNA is TGCGCCAGCAGCTTGAGGGATACGCAGTATTTT. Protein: CASSLRDTQYF.

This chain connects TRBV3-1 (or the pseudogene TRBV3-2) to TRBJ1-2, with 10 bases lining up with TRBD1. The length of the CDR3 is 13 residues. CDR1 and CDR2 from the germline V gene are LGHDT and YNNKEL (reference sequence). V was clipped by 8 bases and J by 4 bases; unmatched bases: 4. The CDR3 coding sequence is TGTGCCAGCGGGACAGGGGCCCCCTATGGCTACACCTTC. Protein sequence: CASGTGAPYGYTF.

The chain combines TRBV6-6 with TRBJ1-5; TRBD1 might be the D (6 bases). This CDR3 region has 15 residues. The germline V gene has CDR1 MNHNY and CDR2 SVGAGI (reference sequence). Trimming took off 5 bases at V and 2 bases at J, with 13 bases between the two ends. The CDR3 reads CASSRRGGGNQPQHF. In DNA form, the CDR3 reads TGTGCCAGCAGTCGAAGGGGGGGTGGCAATCAGCCCCAGCATTTT.

The CDR3 protein is CASSLGARGARETQYF. CDR3 nucleotide sequence: TGCGCCAGCAGCTTGGGCGCGAGGGGGGCCAGAGAGACCCAGTACTTC. The chain uses TRBV5-1 and TRBJ2-5, with D perhaps TRBD1 or TRBD2 (6 bases each). This CDR3 contains 16 residues. The V gene lost 0 bases and the J gene lost 4 bases, with 16 bases spanning the gap. Germline V CDR1 and CDR2: SGHRS, YFSETQ.

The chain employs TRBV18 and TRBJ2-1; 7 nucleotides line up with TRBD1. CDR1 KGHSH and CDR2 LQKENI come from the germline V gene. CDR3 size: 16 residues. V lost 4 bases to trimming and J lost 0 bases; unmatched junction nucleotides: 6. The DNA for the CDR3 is TGTGCCAGCTCACACGGACAGGATCTCTCCTACAATGAGCAGTTCTTC. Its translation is CASSHGQDLSYNEQFF. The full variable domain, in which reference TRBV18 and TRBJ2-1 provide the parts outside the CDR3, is NAGVMQNPRHLVRRRGQEARLRCSPMKGHSHVYWYRQLPEEGLKFMVYLQKENIIDESGMPKERFSAEFPKEGPSILRIQQVVRGDSAAYFCASSHGQDLSYNEQFFGPGTRLTVL.

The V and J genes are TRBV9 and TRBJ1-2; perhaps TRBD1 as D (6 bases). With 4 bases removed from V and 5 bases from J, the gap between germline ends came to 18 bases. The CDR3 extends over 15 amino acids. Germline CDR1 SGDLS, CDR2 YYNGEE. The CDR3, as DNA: TGTGCCAGCAGCACTCTGGCCGGGACACCATATGGCTACACCTTC. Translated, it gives CASSTLAGTPYGYTF.

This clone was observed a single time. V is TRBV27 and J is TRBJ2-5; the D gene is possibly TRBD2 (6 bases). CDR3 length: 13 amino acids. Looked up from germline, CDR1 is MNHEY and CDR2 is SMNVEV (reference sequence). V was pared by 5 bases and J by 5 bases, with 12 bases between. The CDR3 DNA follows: TGTGCCAGCAGTGGGGGGATGGTGGAGACCCAGTACTTC. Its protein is CASSGGMVETQYF.

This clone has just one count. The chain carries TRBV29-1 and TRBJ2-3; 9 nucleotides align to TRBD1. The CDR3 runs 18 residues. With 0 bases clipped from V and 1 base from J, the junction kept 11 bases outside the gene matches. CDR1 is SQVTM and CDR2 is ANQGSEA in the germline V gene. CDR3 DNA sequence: TGCAGCGTTGAAGATCCGGGACAGGGCCCCTTGCGCACAGATACGCAGTATTTT. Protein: CSVEDPGQGPLRTDTQYF.